The rows below give T cell receptor beta chains drawn from one sample of a study of vaccination and CD4 T cells after COVID-19. A single record per CDR3 protein comes from TCRdb applying MiXCR to the PCR reads. The table includes tens of thousands of distinct CDR3 sequences, approximately 38% detected once. Their cognate antigens are unknown. The material sequenced was CD4+ T cells from blood, cultured in vitro, taken about 7 months after SARS-CoV-2 vaccination. All receptors come from a human donor who had recovered from COVID-19. Each CDR3 is given with its conserved first and last residue. The D gene is left open where the match is weak. Clone size is given for some rows only: seen once, a few or many times, or a class if the clone is expanded.

D gene | clone size | J gene | V gene | CDR3 DNA | CDR3 protein
- | - | TRBJ1-2 | TRBV20-1 | TGCAGTGGCACCAAGGACAACCCAAACTATGGCTACACCTTC | CSGTKDNPNYGYTF
TRBD2 | - | TRBJ2-4 | TRBV20-1 | TGCAGTGCGTGGACTAGCAAAAACATTCAGTACTTC | CSAWTSKNIQYF
- | - | TRBJ2-3 | TRBV6-2/TRBV6-3 | TGTGCCAGCAGTTCCACGAACACAGATACGCAGTATTTT | CASSSTNTDTQYF
TRBD1 | - | TRBJ2-5 | TRBV20-1 | TGCAGTGGAAGAGGGGGCTTGGAGACCCAGTACTTC | CSGRGGLETQYF
- | once | TRBJ1-1 | TRBV12-3/TRBV12-4 | TGTGCCAGCATGAACAGTTTCACTGAAGCTTTCTTT | CASMNSFTEAFF
- | few | TRBJ1-1 | TRBV20-1 | TGCAGTGCCCCCTCCGGGGGCGGGAACACTGAAGCTTTCTTT | CSAPSGGGNTEAFF
- | once | TRBJ1-5 | TRBV2 | TGTGCCAGTACAGGAGAGCCAAATCAGCCCCAGCATTTT | CASTGEPNQPQHF
TRBD1 | - | TRBJ2-1 | TRBV6-1 | TGTGCCAGCAGTGAGGTTTGGACAGGGGGCTACAATGAGCAGTTCTTC | CASSEVWTGGYNEQFF
- | - | TRBJ1-5 | TRBV11-1 | TGTGCCAGCAGGTCGGAGACAGGTCGATCCTATAGCAATCAGCCCCAGCATTTT | CASRSETGRSYSNQPQHF
TRBD2 | - | TRBJ2-3 | TRBV6-4 | TGTGCCAGCAGTGCGGGGGGGAGCACAGATACGCAGTATTTT | CASSAGGSTDTQYF
TRBD1 | - | TRBJ2-5 | TRBV28 | TGTGCCAGCAGTTTATGGAGGGACAGGGGTAGGGAGACCCAGTACTTC | CASSLWRDRGRETQYF
TRBD2 | - | TRBJ2-1 | TRBV7-2 | TGTGCCAGCAGCTTAGGTTCGCTAGCGGGGGTTAACAATGAGCAGTTCTTC | CASSLGSLAGVNNEQFF
TRBD1 | few | TRBJ1-5 | TRBV6-1 | TGTGCCAGCCGCTCGGGCAGGGGGCATAATCAGCCCCAGCATTTT | CASRSGRGHNQPQHF
- | - | TRBJ1-5 | TRBV6-1 | TGTGCCAGCAGTGAAGCGCAGGGACCCCCGTCAGGGGCCCAGCATTTT | CASSEAQGPPSGAQHF
- | - | TRBJ1-5 | TRBV2 | TGTGCCAGCAAAGGGGAGGGCAATCAGCCCCAGCATTTT | CASKGEGNQPQHF
- | - | TRBJ2-1 | TRBV20-1 | TGCAGTGCTAGATCCCCGGGGAATGAGCAGTTCTTC | CSARSPGNEQFF
- | - | TRBJ2-3 | TRBV27 | TGTGCCAGCAGTCCCTACAAGGATACGCAGTATTTT | CASSPYKDTQYF
TRBD1 | few | TRBJ1-5 | TRBV7-8 | TGTGCCAGCAGCCCCACAGGGGGGACTTACAATCAGCCCCAGCATTTT | CASSPTGGTYNQPQHF
- | - | TRBJ2-7 | TRBV5-1 | TGCGCCAGCAGCCCCTCCCAGGGATCTCACGAGCAGTACTTC | CASSPSQGSHEQYF
TRBD1 | few | TRBJ1-2 | TRBV19 | TGTGCCAGTAGTATTTTTGACAGGGATGGTGGCTACACCTTC | CASSIFDRDGGYTF
TRBD2 | - | TRBJ2-5 | TRBV19 | TGTGCCAGCGGGGGGAGGGTTTTGGAACAAGAGACCCAGTACTTC | CASGGRVLEQETQYF
- | - | TRBJ2-5 | TRBV20-1 | TGCAGTGCTCCAGGGCCGGGGCAAGAGACCCAGTACTTC | CSAPGPGQETQYF
- | - | TRBJ2-7 | TRBV5-5 | TGTGCCAGCAGCTTAGGTTACTACGAGCAGTACTTC | CASSLGYYEQYF
- | - | TRBJ1-5 | TRBV6-1 | TGTGCCAGCTCTAGACAGGGCAATCAGCCCCAGCATTTT | CASSRQGNQPQHF
TRBD2 | - | TRBJ2-1 | TRBV6-1 | TGTGCCAGCAGTGAGGGACTAGGTTTATTCAATGAGCAGTTCTTC | CASSEGLGLFNEQFF
- | - | TRBJ1-1 | TRBV19 | TGTGCCAGTAGTAACGGGGGATGGAACACTGAAGCTTTCTTT | CASSNGGWNTEAFF
- | - | TRBJ1-2 | TRBV19 | TGTGCCAGTAGTATCCTGGCAACGTACTATGGCTACACCTTC | CASSILATYYGYTF
- | few | TRBJ2-5 | TRBV15 | TGTGCCACCAGCAGAGTACCGTACAAAGAGACCCAGTACTTC | CATSRVPYKETQYF
- | - | TRBJ1-2 | TRBV6-1 | TGTGCCAGCAGGACAGCACTCGCCTATGGCTACACCTTC | CASRTALAYGYTF
TRBD1 | few | TRBJ1-3 | TRBV24-1 | TGTGCCACCAGTGATCAAAACCCTACAGGGGCCGCCTGTGGAAACACCATATATTTT | CATSDQNPTGAACGNTIYF
TRBD1 | - | TRBJ1-1 | TRBV5-4 | TGTGCCAGCAGCTTGTCGGCGGACAGGGCTTCCACTGAAGCTTTCTTT | CASSLSADRASTEAFF
TRBD2 | - | TRBJ2-3 | TRBV7-6 | TGTGCCAGCAGCTCGCCACTCAGCGGGGGGTTAAGAGATACGCAGTATTTT | CASSSPLSGGLRDTQYF
- | - | TRBJ2-3 | TRBV24-1 | TGTGCCACCAGTGATATTACAGAAAGCACAGATACGCAGTATTTT | CATSDITESTDTQYF
- | - | TRBJ2-7 | TRBV6-2/TRBV6-3 | TGTGCCAGCAGTTACGGATTGTACGAGCAGTACTTC | CASSYGLYEQYF
- | - | TRBJ2-1 | TRBV20-1 | TGCAGTGCAGACCTAGGACTAAGGACGGATGAGCAGTTCTTC | CSADLGLRTDEQFF
- | - | TRBJ2-5 | TRBV27 | TGTGCCAGCAGTTTATTTGGGAGATTACAAGAGACCCAGTACTTC | CASSLFGRLQETQYF
- | - | TRBJ1-1 | TRBV2 | TGTGCCAGCAGTCCATTTGGGGCCCAGGGAGGCACTGAAGCTTTCTTT | CASSPFGAQGGTEAFF
- | few | TRBJ2-7 | TRBV6-1 | TGTGCCAGCAGCTGGGACGGGGTAAGCTCCTACGAGCAGTACTTC | CASSWDGVSSYEQYF
- | - | TRBJ1-1 | TRBV2 | TGTGCCAGCCCCGGGAGGTGGGAAGCTTTCTTT | CASPGRWEAFF
- | - | TRBJ2-1 | TRBV20-1 | TGCAGTGCTAGAGATCCGGGACGCCAAGGCGTAGAGCAGTTCTTC | CSARDPGRQGVEQFF
- | few | TRBJ2-7 | TRBV7-9 | TGTGCCAGCAGCTTAAGCAGTAGCTCCTACGAGCAGTACTTC | CASSLSSSSYEQYF
- | - | TRBJ1-2 | TRBV19 | TGTGCCAGTAGTAACGTCCTGTATGGCTACACCTTC | CASSNVLYGYTF
TRBD2 | - | TRBJ2-1 | TRBV7-7 | TGTGCTAGCAGCGTTTTAGCGGGGGGAGAGCAGTTCTTC | CASSVLAGGEQFF
TRBD1 | few | TRBJ1-3 | TRBV15 | TGTGCCACCAGCAGAGATGGAGGGGGCTCCATCTCTGGAAACACCATATATTTT | CATSRDGGGSISGNTIYF
TRBD2 | - | TRBJ2-5 | TRBV7-9 | TGTGCCAGCAGCCACGGACTAGCAGGGGAGACCCAGTACTTC | CASSHGLAGETQYF
TRBD1 | - | TRBJ1-1 | TRBV20-1 | TGCAGTGCTAGAGATCGCAGGGGGCACACTGAAGCTTTCTTT | CSARDRRGHTEAFF
- | - | TRBJ2-5 | TRBV7-2 | - | CASSLSQQNNEQFFGGETQYF
TRBD2 | - | TRBJ2-1 | TRBV15 | TGTGCCACCAGCAGAGATAGAGCGGGAGGCTACAATGAGCAGTTCTTC | CATSRDRAGGYNEQFF
- | once | TRBJ1-1 | TRBV12-3/TRBV12-4 | TGTGCCAGCAGTTTGCTAGCGAACACTGAAGCTTTCTTT | CASSLLANTEAFF
- | - | TRBJ1-1 | TRBV7-9 | TGTGCCAGCAGCCTAGGGGCGGCCACTGAAGCTTTCTTT | CASSLGAATEAFF
TRBD1 | - | TRBJ2-7 | TRBV7-2 | TGTGCCAGCAGCTCCGCCGGGACAGGCTCCTACGAGCAGTACTTC | CASSSAGTGSYEQYF
- | - | TRBJ2-1 | TRBV11-1 | TGTGCCAGCATTATGAGGGGTTACAATGAGCAGTTCTTC | CASIMRGYNEQFF
TRBD2 | few | TRBJ2-1 | TRBV7-3 | TGTGCCAGCAGCTTAATGGGTCCTACTAGCGATGAGCAGTTCTTC | CASSLMGPTSDEQFF
- | few | TRBJ2-3 | TRBV7-9 | TGTGCCAGCAGCTTAGACTGGGACACAGATACGCAGTATTTT | CASSLDWDTDTQYF